This TCR beta chain emerged from a study of cytomegalovirus exposure and HLA in healthy donors. Sequencing was performed with immunoSEQ multiplex PCR; in TCRdb, only in-frame clones are kept and a portion is missing. Of approximately 160,000 clones in the sample, under 95% were seen once. V lost 8 bases and J lost 3, with 19 bases in between. CDR1 is SQVTM and CDR2 is ANQGSEA in the germline V gene. The CDR3 totals 14 residues. The TCR sequence derives from a woman aged 18-30 years in good health and CMV-seropositive. V is TRBV29-1 and J is TRBJ1-1; the D gene is possibly TRBD1 (5 bases). What was sequenced was PBMCs. This CDR3 is CSTRQGLRYTEAFF. For the CDR3, the DNA is TGCAGCACACGGCAGGGTTTGCGGTACACTGAAGCTTTCTTT.